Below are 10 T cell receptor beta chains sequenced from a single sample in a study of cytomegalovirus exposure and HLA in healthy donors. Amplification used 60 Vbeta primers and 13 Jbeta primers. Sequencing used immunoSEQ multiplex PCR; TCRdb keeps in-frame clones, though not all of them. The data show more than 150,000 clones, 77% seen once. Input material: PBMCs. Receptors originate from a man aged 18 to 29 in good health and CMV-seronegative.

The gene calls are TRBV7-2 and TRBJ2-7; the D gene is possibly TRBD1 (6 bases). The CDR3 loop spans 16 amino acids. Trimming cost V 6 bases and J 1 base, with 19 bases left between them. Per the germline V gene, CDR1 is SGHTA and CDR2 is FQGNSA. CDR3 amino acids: CASSLGWNRASYEQYF. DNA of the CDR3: TGTGCCAGCAGTCTGGGGTGGAACAGGGCATCCTACGAGCAGTACTTC.

The CDR3 coding sequence is TGTGCCATCAGTGAGTTACTAGCGGAAGGGGGGAACATTCAGTACTTC. Translated, it gives CAISELLAEGGNIQYF. The chain joins TRBV10-3 to TRBJ2-4, with TRBD2 identical over 8 bases. Per germline, CDR1 ENHRY and CDR2 SYGVKD. The CDR3 spans 16 residues. J gave up 7 bases and V 1 base, and 9 bases lay outside the gene matches.

The DNA for the CDR3 is TGTGCCAGCAGAGGACAGGGGATGGATGAAGCTTTCTTT. Protein product: CASRGQGMDEAFF. This chain uses TRBV4-2 with TRBJ1-1; 9 positions match TRBD1. The junction had 6 bases not matched to a gene; V was cut back by 6 bases and J by 7 bases. The CDR3 sequence is 13 residues long. The germline V gene has CDR1 LGHNA and CDR2 YNFKEQ.

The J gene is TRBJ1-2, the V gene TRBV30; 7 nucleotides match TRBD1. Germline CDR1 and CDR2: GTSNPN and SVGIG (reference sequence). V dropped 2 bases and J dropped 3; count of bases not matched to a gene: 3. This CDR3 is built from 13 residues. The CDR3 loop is CAWSKTGDYGYTF. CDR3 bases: TGTGCCTGGAGTAAAACAGGGGACTATGGCTACACCTTC.

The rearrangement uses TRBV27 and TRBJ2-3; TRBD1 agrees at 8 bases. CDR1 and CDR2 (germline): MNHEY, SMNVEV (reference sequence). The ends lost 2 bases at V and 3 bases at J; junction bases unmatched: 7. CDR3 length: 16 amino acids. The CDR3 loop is CASSLRPGQGTDTQYF. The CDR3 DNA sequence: TGTGCCAGCAGTTTAAGGCCCGGACAGGGAACAGATACGCAGTATTTT.

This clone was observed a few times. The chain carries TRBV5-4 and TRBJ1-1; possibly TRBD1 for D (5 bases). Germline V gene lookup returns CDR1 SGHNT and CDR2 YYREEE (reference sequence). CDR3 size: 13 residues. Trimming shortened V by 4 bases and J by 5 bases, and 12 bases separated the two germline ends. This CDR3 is CASSHPRATEAFF. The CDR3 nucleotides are TGTGCCAGCAGCCACCCCAGGGCGACTGAAGCTTTCTTT.

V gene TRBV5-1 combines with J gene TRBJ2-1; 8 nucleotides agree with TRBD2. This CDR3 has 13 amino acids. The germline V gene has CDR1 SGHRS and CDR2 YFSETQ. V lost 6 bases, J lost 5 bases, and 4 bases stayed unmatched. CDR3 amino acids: CASKSGGDNEQFF. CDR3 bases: TGCGCCAGCAAGAGCGGGGGAGACAATGAGCAGTTCTTC.

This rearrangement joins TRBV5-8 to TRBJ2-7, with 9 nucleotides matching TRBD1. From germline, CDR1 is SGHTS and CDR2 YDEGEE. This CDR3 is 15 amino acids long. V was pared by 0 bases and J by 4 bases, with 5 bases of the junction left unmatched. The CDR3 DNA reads TGTGCCAGCAGCTTGGGGACAGGGGTTTGGTACGAGCAGTACTTC. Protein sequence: CASSLGTGVWYEQYF.

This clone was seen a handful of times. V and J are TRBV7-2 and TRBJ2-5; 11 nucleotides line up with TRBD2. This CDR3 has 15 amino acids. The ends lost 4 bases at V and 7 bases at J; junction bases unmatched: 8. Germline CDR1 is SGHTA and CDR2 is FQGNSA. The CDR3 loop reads CASSYSGGAGGTQYF. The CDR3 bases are TGTGCCAGCAGCTATAGCGGGGGGGCCGGGGGGACCCAGTACTTC.

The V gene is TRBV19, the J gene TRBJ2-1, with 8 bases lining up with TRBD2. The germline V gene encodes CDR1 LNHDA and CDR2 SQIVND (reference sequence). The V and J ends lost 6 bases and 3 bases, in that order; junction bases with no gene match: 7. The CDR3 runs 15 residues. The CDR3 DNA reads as TGTGCCAGTAGCCAACCCGGGACTAGCTACAATGAGCAGTTCTTC. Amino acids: CASSQPGTSYNEQFF.